This T cell receptor beta chain was observed in a study of blood T cells in healthy people across ages. Then a second PCR, running about 6 to 12 cycles, was carried out with a sample-barcoded 5' primer and a J-beta primer mix. TCRdb reprocessed the 5' RACE reads with MiXCR, giving one entry per CDR3 protein. The sample yields 1.5 million to 2 million distinct CDR3 sequences, about two fifths seen once. The study's findings and limits: With naive T cell percentage, TCR beta diversity showed a strong correlation. Among long-lived donors, naive CD4+ cells were more numerous and diversity higher than in aged donors.

The V gene end was trimmed by 5 bases and the J gene end by 7 bases; junction bases not matched to a gene: 13. The CDR3 covers 16 residues. CDR1 SGHTA and CDR2 FQGNSA come from the germline V gene. Comment on this clonotype: Its antigen is undetermined.

This sequence was found in a human donor in good health. The sequenced sample consisted of blood. The chain carries TRBV7-2 and TRBJ2-1; TRBD2 matches at 8 bases. CDR3 sequence (DNA): TGTGCCAGCAGCCGCATTTCGGGGGGGCCGGGAAATGAGCAGTTCTTC. It yields the protein CASSRISGGPGNEQFF.